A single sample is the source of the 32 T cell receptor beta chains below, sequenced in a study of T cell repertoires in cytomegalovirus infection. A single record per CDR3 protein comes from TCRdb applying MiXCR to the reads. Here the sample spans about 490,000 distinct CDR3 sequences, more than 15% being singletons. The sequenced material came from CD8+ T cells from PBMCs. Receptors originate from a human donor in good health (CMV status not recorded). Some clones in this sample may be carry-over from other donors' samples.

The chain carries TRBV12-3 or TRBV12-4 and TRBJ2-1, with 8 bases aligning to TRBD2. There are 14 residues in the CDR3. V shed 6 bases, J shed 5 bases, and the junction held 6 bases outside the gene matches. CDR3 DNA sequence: TGTGCCAGCAGCTGGAGCGGGGGTGACAATGAGCAGTTCTTC. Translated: CASSWSGGDNEQFF.

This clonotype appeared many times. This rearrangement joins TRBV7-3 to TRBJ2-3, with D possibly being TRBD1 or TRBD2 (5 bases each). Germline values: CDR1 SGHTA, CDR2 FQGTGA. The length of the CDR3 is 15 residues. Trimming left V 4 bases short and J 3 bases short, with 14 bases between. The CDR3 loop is CASSSSVGRTDTQYF. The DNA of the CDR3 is TGTGCCAGCAGCTCATCGGTGGGACGTACAGATACGCAGTATTTT.

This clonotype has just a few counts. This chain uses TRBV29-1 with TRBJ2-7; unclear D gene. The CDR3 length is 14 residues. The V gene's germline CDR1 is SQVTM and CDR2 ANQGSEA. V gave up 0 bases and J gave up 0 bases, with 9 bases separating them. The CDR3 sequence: CSVEDEVHSYEQYF. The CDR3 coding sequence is TGCAGCGTTGAAGATGAAGTTCACTCCTACGAGCAGTACTTC.

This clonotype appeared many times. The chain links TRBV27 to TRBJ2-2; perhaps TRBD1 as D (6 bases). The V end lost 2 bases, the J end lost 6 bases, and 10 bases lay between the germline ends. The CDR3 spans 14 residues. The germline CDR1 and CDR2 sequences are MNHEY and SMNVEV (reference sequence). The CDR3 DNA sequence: TGTGCCAGCAGTTTAGGGGGCCTGGCCGGGGAGCTGTTTTTT. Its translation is CASSLGGLAGELFF.

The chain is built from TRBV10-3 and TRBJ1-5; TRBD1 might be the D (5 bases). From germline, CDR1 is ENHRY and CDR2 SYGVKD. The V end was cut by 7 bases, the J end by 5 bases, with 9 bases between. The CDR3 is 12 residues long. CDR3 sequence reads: CAITTGDQPQHF. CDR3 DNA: TGTGCCATCACCACAGGCGATCAGCCCCAGCATTTT.

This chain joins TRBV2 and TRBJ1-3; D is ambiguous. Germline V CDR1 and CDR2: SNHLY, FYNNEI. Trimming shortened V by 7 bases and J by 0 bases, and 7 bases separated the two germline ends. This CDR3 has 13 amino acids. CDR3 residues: CASTEDSGNTIYF. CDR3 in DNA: TGTGCCAGCACCGAGGACTCTGGAAACACCATATATTTT.

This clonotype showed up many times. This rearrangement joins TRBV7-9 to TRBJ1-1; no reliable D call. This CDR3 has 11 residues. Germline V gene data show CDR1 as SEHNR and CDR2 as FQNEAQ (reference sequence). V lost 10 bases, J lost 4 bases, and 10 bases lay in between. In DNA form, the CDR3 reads TGTGCCACTCACCGAGGCACTGAAGCTTTCTTT. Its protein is CATHRGTEAFF. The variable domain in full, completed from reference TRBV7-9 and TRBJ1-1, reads DTGVSQNPRHKITKRGQNVTFRCDPISEHNRLYWYRQTLGQGPEFLTYFQNEAQLEKSRLLSDRFSAERPKGSFSTLEIQRTEQGDSAMYLCATHRGTEAFFGQGTRLTVV.

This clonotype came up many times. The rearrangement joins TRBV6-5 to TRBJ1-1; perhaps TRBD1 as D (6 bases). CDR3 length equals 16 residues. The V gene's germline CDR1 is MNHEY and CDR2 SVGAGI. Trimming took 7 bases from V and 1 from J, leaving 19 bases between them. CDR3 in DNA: TGTGCCAGCAAGGCGGGGGCTGCGGATCAGAACACTGAAGCTTTCTTT. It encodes CASKAGAADQNTEAFF.

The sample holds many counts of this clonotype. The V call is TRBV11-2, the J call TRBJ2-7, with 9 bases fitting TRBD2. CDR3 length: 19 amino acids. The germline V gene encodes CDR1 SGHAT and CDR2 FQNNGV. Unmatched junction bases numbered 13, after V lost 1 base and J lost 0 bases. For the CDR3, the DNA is TGTGCCAGCAGCTTAGTCCCCATTAGCGGGGGCTCCCTCTCCTACGAGCAGTACTTC. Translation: CASSLVPISGGSLSYEQYF.

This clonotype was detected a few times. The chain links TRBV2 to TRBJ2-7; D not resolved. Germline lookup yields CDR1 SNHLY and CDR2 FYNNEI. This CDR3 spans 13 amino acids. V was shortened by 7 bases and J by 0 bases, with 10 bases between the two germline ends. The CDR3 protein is CASNPSSSYEQYF. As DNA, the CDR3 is TGTGCCAGCAACCCGAGCAGCTCCTACGAGCAGTACTTC.

The CDR3 DNA reads TGTGCCAGCAGTTACGATACAGCGTATGGCTACACCTTC. It is translated as CASSYDTAYGYTF. V and J are TRBV6-2 or TRBV6-3 and TRBJ1-2; D ambiguous. The V gene's germline CDR1 is MNHEY and CDR2 SVGEGT. V was clipped by 2 bases and J by 5 bases, with 9 bases between them. CDR3 length equals 13 residues.

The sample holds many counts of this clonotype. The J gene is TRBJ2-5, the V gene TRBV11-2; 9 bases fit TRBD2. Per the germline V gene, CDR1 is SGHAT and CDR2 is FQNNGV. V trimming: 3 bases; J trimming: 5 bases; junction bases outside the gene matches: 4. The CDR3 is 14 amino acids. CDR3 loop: CASSLTSGGETQYF. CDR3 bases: TGTGCCAGCAGCTTGACTAGCGGAGGGGAGACCCAGTACTTC.

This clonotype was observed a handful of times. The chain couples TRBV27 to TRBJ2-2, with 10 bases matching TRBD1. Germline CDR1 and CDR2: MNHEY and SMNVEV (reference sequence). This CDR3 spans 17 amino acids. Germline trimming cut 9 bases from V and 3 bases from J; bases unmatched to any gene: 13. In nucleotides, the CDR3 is TGTGCCAGTGGATCCCTCTGGACAGGGGGTGACACCGGGGAGCTGTTTTTT. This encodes CASGSLWTGGDTGELFF.

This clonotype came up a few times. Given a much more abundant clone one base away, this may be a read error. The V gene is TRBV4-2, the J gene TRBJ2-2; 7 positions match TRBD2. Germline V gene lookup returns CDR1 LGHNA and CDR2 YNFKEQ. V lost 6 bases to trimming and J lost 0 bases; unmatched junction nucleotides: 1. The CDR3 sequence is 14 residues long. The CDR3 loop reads CASSGGANTGELFF. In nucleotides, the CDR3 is TGTGCCAGCAGTGGGGGGGCGAACACCGGGGAGCTGTTTTTT.

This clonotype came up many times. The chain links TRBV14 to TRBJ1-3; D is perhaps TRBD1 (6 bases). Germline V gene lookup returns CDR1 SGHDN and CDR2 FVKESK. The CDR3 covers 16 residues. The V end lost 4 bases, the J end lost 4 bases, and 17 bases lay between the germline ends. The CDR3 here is CASSLRTESRGNTIYF. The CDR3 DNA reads TGTGCCAGCAGCCTTCGGACAGAAAGTCGGGGAAACACCATATATTTT.

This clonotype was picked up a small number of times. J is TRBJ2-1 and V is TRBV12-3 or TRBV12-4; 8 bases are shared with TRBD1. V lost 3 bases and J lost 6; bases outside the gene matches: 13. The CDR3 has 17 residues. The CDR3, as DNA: TGTGCCAGCAGTTTTCGGCTTGGACAGGGTGCCCTCAATGAGCAGTTCTTC. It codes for CASSFRLGQGALNEQFF.

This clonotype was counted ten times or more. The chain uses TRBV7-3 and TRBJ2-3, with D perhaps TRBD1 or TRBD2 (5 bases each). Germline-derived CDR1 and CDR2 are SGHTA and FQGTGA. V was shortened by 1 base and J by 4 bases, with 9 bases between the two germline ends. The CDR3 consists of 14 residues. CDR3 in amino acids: CASSLNLGADTQYF. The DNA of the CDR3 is TGTGCCAGCAGCTTAAACCTGGGGGCAGATACGCAGTATTTT.

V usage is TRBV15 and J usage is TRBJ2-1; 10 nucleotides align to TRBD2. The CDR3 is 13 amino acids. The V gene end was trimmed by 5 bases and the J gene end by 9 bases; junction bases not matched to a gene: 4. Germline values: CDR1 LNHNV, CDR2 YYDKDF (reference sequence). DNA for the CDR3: TGTGCCACCAGCGAACTAGCGGGATTTGAGCAGTTCTTC. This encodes CATSELAGFEQFF. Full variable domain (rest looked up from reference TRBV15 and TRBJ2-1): DAMVIQNPRYQVTQFGKPVTLSCSQTLNHNVMYWYQQKSSQAPKLLFHYYDKDFNNEADTPDNFQSRRPNTSFCFLDIRSPGLGDTAMYLCATSELAGFEQFFGPGTRLTVL.

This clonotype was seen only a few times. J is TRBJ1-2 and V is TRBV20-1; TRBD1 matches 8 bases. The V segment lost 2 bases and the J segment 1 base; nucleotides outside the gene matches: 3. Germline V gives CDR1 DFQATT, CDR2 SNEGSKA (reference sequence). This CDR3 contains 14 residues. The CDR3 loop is CSARQGASNYGYTF. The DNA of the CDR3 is TGCAGTGCTAGACAGGGGGCGAGTAACTATGGCTACACCTTC.

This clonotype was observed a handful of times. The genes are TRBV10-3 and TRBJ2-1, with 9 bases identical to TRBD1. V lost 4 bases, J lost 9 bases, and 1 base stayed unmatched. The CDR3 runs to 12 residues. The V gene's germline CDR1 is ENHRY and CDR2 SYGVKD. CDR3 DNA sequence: TGTGCCATCAGTGGACAGGGGGTTGAGCAGTTCTTC. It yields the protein CAISGQGVEQFF.

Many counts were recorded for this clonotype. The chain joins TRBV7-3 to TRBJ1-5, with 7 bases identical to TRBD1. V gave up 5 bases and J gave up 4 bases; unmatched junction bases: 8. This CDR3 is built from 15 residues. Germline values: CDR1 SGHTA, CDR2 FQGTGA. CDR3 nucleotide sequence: TGTGCCAGCAGCGCCACAGGGGCCCCTAATCAGCCCCAGCATTTT. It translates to CASSATGAPNQPQHF.

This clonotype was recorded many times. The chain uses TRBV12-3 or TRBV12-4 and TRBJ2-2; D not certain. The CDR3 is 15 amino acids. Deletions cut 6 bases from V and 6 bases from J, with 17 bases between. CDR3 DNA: TGTGCCAGCAGGTCCGGAGAAACGGGCTCCGGGGAGCTGTTTTTT. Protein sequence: CASRSGETGSGELFF.

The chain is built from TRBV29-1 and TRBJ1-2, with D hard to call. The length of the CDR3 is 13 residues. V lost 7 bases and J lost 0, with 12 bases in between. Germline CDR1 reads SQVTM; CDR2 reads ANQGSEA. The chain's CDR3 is CSADLLTNYGYTF. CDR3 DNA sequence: TGCAGCGCCGACTTGCTAACTAACTATGGCTACACCTTC.

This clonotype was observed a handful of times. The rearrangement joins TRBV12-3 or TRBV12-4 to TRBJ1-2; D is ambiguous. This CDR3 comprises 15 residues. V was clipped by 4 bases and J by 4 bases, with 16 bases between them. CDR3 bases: TGTGCCAGCAGTTCCGTCGAGTCTTCGGTCTATGGCTACACCTTC. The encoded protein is CASSSVESSVYGYTF.

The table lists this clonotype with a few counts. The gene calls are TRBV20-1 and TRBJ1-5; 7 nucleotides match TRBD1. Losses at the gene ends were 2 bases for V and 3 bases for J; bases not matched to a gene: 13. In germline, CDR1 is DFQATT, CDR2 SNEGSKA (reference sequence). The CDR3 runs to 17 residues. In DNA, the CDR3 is TGCAGTGCTAGACCAAGATCCAGACAGGGCGACAATCAGCCCCAGCATTTT. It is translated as CSARPRSRQGDNQPQHF.

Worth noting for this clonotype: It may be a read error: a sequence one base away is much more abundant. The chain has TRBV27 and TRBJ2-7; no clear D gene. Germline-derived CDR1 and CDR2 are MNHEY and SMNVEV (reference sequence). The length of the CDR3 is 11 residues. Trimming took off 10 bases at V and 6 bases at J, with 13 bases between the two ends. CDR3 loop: CANRSPPEQYF. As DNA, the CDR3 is TGTGCCAACAGATCCCCTCCCGAGCAGTACTTC.

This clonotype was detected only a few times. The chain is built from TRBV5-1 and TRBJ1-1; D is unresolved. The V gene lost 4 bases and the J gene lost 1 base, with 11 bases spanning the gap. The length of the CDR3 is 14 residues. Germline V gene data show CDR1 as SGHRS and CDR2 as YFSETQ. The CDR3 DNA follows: TGCGCCAGCAGCGCAACCGGGCCGAACACTGAAGCTTTCTTT. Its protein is CASSATGPNTEAFF.

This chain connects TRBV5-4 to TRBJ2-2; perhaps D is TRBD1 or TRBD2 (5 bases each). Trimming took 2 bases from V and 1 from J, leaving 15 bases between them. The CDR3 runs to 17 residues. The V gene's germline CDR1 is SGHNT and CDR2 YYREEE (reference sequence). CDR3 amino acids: CASSLDTWDLNTGELFF. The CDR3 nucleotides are TGTGCCAGCAGCTTAGACACCTGGGACCTGAACACCGGGGAGCTGTTTTTT.

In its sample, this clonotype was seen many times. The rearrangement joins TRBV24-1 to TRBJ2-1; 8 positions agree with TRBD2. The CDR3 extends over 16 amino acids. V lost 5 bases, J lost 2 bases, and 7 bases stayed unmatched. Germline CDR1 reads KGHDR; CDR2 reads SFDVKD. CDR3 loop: CATSAWGRGAYNEQFF. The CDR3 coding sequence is TGTGCCACCAGTGCCTGGGGGCGGGGGGCCTACAATGAGCAGTTCTTC.

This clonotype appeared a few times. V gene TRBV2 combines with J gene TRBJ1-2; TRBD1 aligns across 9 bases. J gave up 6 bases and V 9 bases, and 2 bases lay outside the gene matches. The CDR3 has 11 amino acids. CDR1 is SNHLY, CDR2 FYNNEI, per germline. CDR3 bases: TGTGCCAGGGGACAGGGAAATGGCTACACCTTC. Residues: CARGQGNGYTF.

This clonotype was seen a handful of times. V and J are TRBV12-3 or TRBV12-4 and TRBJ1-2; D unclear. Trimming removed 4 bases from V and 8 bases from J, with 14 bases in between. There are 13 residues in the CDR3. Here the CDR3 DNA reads TGTGCCAGCAGTTGGGCCCTCGAGCGAGGCTACACCTTC. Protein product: CASSWALERGYTF.

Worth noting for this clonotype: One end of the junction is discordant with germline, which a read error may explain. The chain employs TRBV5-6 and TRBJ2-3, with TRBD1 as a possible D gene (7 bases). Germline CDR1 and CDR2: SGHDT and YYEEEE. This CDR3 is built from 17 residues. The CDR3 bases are TGTGCCAGCAGACTAAAACGTGGCCAGGGGGGCACAGATACGCAGTGTTTT. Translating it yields CASRLKRGQGGTDTQCF.